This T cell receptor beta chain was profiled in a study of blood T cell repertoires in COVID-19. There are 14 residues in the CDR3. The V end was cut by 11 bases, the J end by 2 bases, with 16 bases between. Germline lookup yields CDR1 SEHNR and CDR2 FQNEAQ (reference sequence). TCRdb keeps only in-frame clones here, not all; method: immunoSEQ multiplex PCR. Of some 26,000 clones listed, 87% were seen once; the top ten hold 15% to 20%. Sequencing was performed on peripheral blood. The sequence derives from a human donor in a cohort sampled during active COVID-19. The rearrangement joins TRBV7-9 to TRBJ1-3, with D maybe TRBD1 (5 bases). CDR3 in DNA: TGTGCCTCGACCCGGGGGGAGGCTGGAAACACCATATATTTT. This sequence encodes CASTRGEAGNTIYF.